This T cell receptor (beta chain) was sequenced during a study of blood T cell repertoires in COVID-19. The overall study: Samples taken during acute and convalescent COVID-19 were collected in the United States, Italy and Spain. T cells, B-cell-depleted T cells, or PBMCs provided the cDNA or gDNA that served as material.

This clone occurred a few times. The method was immunoSEQ multiplex PCR; TCRdb's version includes in-frame clones alone and lacks a portion of them. The sample comprises tens of thousands of clones, approximately 90% of which are singletons, and roughly 30% rests with the top ten. The CDR3 totals 17 residues. Germline V gives CDR1 LNHDA, CDR2 SQIVND (reference sequence). With 3 bases removed from V and 0 bases from J, the gap between germline ends came to 14 bases. Sequencing was performed on peripheral blood. This clonotype was sampled from a middle-aged man with active or convalescent COVID-19. The V gene is TRBV19, the J gene TRBJ2-2; perhaps TRBD1 as D (5 bases). CDR3 protein: CASSILQVTPNTGELFF. The CDR3 DNA is TGTGCCAGTAGTATCCTACAGGTAACTCCGAACACCGGGGAGCTGTTTTTT.